The next 18 T cell receptor beta chains were all read from a single sample in a study of T cells in Graves' hyperthyroidism and ophthalmopathy. Amplification of TCR beta CDR3 regions used RNA as the template. In the first-round RT-PCR of the TCR CDR3, the HTBI primer set was used. TCRdb itself ran the multiplex PCR reads through MiXCR, one entry per CDR3 protein. The sample consists of hundreds of thousands of distinct CDR3 sequences, about 15% of them appearing once. Source material: blood. These receptors came from a young woman with Graves' hyperthyroidism.

At least ten counts were recorded for this clonotype. The chain employs TRBV29-1 and TRBJ2-1; D gene ambiguous. From germline, CDR1 is SQVTM and CDR2 ANQGSEA. The V and J ends lost 7 bases and 11 bases respectively, with 15 bases between them. The CDR3 contains 11 residues. CDR3 nucleotides: TGCAGCGCCACGGTTAGCCGACAGCAGTTCTTC. It encodes CSATVSRQQFF.

In its sample, this clonotype was seen many times. The chain employs TRBV18 and TRBJ2-7; no clear D. The CDR3 covers 15 residues. The V gene's germline CDR1 is KGHSH and CDR2 LQKENI. V lost 6 bases and J 5 bases, leaving 20 bases between the germline ends. The CDR3 reads CASSIGEVTSNEQYF. CDR3 DNA: TGTGCCAGCTCCATAGGAGAAGTAACGTCGAACGAGCAGTACTTC.

V is TRBV19 and J is TRBJ2-3; 12 positions match TRBD1. Looked up from germline, CDR1 is LNHDA and CDR2 is SQIVND (reference sequence). The trim removed 6 bases at V and 10 bases at J, leaving 11 bases unmatched. The CDR3 consists of 15 residues. CDR3 in amino acids: CASSQGQGAPEAQYF. The CDR3 bases are TGTGCCAGTAGCCAGGGACAGGGGGCCCCTGAGGCGCAGTATTTT.

This clonotype was seen repeatedly, ten times or more. The chain employs TRBV11-1 and TRBJ1-2; 10 nucleotides agree with TRBD1. CDR1 and CDR2 from the germline V gene are SGHAT and FQDESV (reference sequence). Unmatched junction bases numbered 9, after V lost 3 bases and J lost 2 bases. This CDR3 region has 17 residues. For the CDR3, the DNA is TGTGCCAGCAGCTTGGGACAGGGGTTAGGATGGAACTATGGCTACACCTTC. Its protein is CASSLGQGLGWNYGYTF.

The sample holds many counts of this clonotype. The chain uses TRBV13 and TRBJ2-4; D remains unclear. CDR1 PRHDT and CDR2 FYEKMQ come from the germline V gene (reference sequence). This CDR3 has 14 residues. Trimming stripped 4 bases from V and 0 bases from J, with 7 bases between. The CDR3 DNA follows: TGTGCCAGCAGCTCCAGAGTAGCCAAAAACATTCAGTACTTC. It yields the protein CASSSRVAKNIQYF.

This clonotype was recorded at least ten times. J is TRBJ2-1 and V is TRBV7-9, with 8 bases that match TRBD2. CDR1 is SEHNR and CDR2 is FQNEAQ in the germline V gene (reference sequence). This CDR3 has 17 residues. V dropped 5 bases and J dropped 0; count of bases not matched to a gene: 9. The CDR3 sequence: CASSSGLARRSYNEQFF. CDR3 bases: TGTGCCAGCAGCAGCGGACTAGCACGCCGCTCCTACAATGAGCAGTTCTTC.

This clonotype was seen ten or more times. The chain combines TRBV19 with TRBJ1-2, with D maybe TRBD1 (6 bases). The V gene's germline CDR1 is LNHDA and CDR2 SQIVND (reference sequence). CDR3 length: 17 amino acids. Deletions cut 4 bases from V and 5 bases from J, with 23 bases between. The CDR3 spells CASSKTDRRFLPYGYTF. The DNA of the CDR3 is TGTGCCAGTAGTAAGACCGACAGGCGGTTTCTACCATATGGCTACACCTTC.

This clonotype was recorded at least ten times. This chain uses TRBV7-3 with TRBJ2-5; TRBD2 agrees at 9 bases. CDR1 is SGHTA and CDR2 is FQGTGA in the germline V gene. The CDR3 extends over 15 amino acids. With V trimmed by 5 bases and J by 2 bases, 6 bases remained unmatched. This CDR3 reads CASSLGAGGQETQYF. The CDR3 region has the DNA TGTGCCAGCAGCCTGGGTGCGGGGGGGCAAGAGACCCAGTACTTC.

This clonotype was detected many times. The chain combines TRBV5-1 with TRBJ2-3, with TRBD1 identical over 10 bases. The V gene end was trimmed by 6 bases and the J gene end by 4 bases; junction bases not matched to a gene: 11. The CDR3 spans 16 residues. CDR1 and CDR2 from the germline V gene are SGHRS and YFSETQ. The CDR3 nucleotides are TGCGCCAGCACTCCTTTCGGGACAGGGGACCCAGATACGCAGTATTTT. This sequence encodes CASTPFGTGDPDTQYF.

This clonotype was found a few times. The chain couples TRBV3-1 to TRBJ2-5; D may be TRBD2 (7 bases). The CDR3 sequence is 14 residues long. V lost 4 bases and J lost 10, with 19 bases in between. Germline assignment: CDR1 LGHDT and CDR2 YNNKEL (reference sequence). CDR3 DNA: TGTGCCAGCAGCCTCGGGGGGCCCCCCAGTGGCCAGTACTTC. This encodes CASSLGGPPSGQYF.

The chain is built from TRBV2 and TRBJ2-7; TRBD2 agrees at 8 bases. The CDR3 runs to 14 residues. The ends lost 6 bases at V and 7 bases at J; junction bases unmatched: 11. Germline V CDR1 and CDR2: SNHLY, FYNNEI. The CDR3 spells CASSNPAGVTEQYF. The CDR3 bases are TGTGCCAGCAGCAACCCAGCGGGAGTAACAGAGCAGTACTTC.

This clonotype was counted once. It may be a read error: a sequence one base away is much more abundant. This chain uses TRBV6-5 with TRBJ2-2; TRBD2 agrees at 8 bases. The length of the CDR3 is 17 residues. V was pared by 4 bases and J by 0 bases, with 7 bases of the junction left unmatched. The germline gives CDR1 MNHEY, CDR2 SVGAGI. For the CDR3, the DNA is TGTGCCAGCAGTTGTCAAGCGGGGGCTTCGAACACCGGGGAGCTGTTTTTT. This gives the protein CASSCQAGASNTGELFF.

This clonotype has at least ten counts. The gene calls are TRBV7-3 and TRBJ2-3; weak D call: TRBD1 (5 bases). In germline, CDR1 is SGHTA, CDR2 FQGTGA. Trimming took off 5 bases at V and 0 bases at J, with 18 bases between the two ends. The CDR3 has 17 residues. The CDR3 sequence is CASSPKTAWSSTDTQYF. CDR3 bases: TGTGCCAGCAGCCCTAAGACAGCCTGGTCAAGCACAGATACGCAGTATTTT.

This clonotype was picked up many times. The chain has TRBV7-8 and TRBJ2-7, with D perhaps TRBD1 or TRBD2 (6 bases each). With 2 bases removed from V and 8 bases from J, the gap between germline ends came to 13 bases. This CDR3 has 13 residues. CDR1 is SGHVS, CDR2 FQNEAQ, per germline. In DNA, the CDR3 is TGTGCCAGCAGCTTAACGGGGGCCGGGAAGCAGTACTTC. This gives the protein CASSLTGAGKQYF.

This clonotype was detected only a few times. CDR3 in amino acids: CATAEGTNTGELFF. The CDR3 DNA is TGTGCCACCGCGGAAGGTACGAACACCGGGGAGCTGTTTTTT. The chain carries TRBV6-4 and TRBJ2-2; D is undetermined. Germline V gene lookup returns CDR1 MRHNA and CDR2 SNTAGT. The V gene lost 10 bases and the J gene lost 0 bases, with 12 bases spanning the gap. CDR3 size: 14 residues.

This clonotype was counted at least ten times. V usage is TRBV6-2 or TRBV6-3 and J usage is TRBJ2-1; D is perhaps TRBD2 (5 bases). V shed 4 bases and J shed 11 bases, with 12 bases lying between them. CDR3 size: 12 residues. The germline V gene has CDR1 MNHEY and CDR2 SVGEGT. The CDR3 sequence: CASSSGSQKQFF. For the CDR3, the DNA is TGTGCCAGCAGTTCGGGATCTCAAAAGCAGTTCTTC.

The V call is TRBV28, the J call TRBJ2-7, with D possibly being TRBD1 or TRBD2 (5 bases each). The CDR3 is made up of 14 amino acids. Germline V gene data show CDR1 as MDHEN and CDR2 as SYDVKM. The V gene lost 1 base and the J gene lost 7 bases, with 14 bases spanning the gap. The CDR3 protein is CASSLYGAPGEQYF. In DNA, the CDR3 is TGTGCCAGCAGTTTATACGGGGCTCCGGGAGAGCAGTACTTC.

This clonotype was counted ten times or more. The chain combines TRBV10-3 with TRBJ1-2, with D possibly being TRBD1 (5 bases). The CDR3 extends over 16 amino acids. The germline V gene has CDR1 ENHRY and CDR2 SYGVKD. V was trimmed by 6 bases and J by 0 bases, leaving 17 bases between them. Written as DNA, the CDR3 is TGTGCCATCAGCGGGACGACAGCGCCCGCTAACTATGGCTACACCTTC. Protein sequence: CAISGTTAPANYGYTF.